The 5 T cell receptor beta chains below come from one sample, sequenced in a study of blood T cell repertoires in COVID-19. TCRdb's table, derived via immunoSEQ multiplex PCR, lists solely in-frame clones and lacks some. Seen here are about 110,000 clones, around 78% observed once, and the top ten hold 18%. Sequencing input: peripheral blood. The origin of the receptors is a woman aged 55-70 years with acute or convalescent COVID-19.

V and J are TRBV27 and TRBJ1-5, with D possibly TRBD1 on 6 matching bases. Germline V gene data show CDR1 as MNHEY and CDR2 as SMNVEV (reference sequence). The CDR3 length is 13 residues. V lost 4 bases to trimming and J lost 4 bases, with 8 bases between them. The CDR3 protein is CASSWGRNQPQHF. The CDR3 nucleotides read TGTGCCAGCAGTTGGGGGCGGAATCAGCCCCAGCATTTT.

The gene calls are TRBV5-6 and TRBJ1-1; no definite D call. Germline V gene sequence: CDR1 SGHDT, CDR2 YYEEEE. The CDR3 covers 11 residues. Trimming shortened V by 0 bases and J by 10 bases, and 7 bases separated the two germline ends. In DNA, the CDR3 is TGTGCCAGCAGCTTGGGGGAGAGAGCTTTCTTT. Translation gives CASSLGERAFF.

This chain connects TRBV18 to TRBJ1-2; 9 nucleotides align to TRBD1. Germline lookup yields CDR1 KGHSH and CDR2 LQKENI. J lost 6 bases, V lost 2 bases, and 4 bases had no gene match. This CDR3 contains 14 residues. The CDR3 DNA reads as TGTGCCAGCTCACCAGCACAGGGGGCTGATGGCTACACCTTC. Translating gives CASSPAQGADGYTF. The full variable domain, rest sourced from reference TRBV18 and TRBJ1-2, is NAGVMQNPRHLVRRRGQEARLRCSPMKGHSHVYWYRQLPEEGLKFMVYLQKENIIDESGMPKERFSAEFPKEGPSILRIQQVVRGDSAAYFCASSPAQGADGYTFGSGTRLTVV.

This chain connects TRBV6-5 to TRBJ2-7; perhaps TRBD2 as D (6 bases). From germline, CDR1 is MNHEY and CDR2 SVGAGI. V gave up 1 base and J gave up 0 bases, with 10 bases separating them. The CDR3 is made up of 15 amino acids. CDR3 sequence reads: CASSYYAGSSYEQYF. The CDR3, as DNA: TGTGCCAGCAGTTACTACGCGGGGAGCTCCTACGAGCAGTACTTC.

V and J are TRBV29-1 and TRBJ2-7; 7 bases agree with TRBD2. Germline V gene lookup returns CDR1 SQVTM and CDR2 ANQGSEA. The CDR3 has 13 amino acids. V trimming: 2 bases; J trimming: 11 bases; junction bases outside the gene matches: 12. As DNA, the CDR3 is TGCAGCGTTGAACCATCTCCGGGCGGGGGAAAGTACTTC. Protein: CSVEPSPGGGKYF.